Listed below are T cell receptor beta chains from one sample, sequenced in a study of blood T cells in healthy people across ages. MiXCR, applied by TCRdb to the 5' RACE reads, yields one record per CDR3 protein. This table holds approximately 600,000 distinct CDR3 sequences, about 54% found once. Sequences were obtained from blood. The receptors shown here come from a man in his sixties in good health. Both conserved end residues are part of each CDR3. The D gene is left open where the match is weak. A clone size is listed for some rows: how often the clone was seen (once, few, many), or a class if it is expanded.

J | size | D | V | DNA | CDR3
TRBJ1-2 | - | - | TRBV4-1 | TGCGCCGGCAGCCAAGAGGGGCGAGGGATCGATGGCTACACCTTC | CAGSQEGRGIDGYTF
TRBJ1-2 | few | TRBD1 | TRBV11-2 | TGTGCCAGCAGCTCCTCCGGACAGGGGGCCGGCTATGGCTACACCTTC | CASSSSGQGAGYGYTF
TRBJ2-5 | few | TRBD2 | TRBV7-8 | TGTGCCAGCAGCCGGGGACTAGCGGGGGTCCGGAAGACCCAGTACTTC | CASSRGLAGVRKTQYF
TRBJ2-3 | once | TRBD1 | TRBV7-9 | TGTGCCAGCAGCCCCACAGGGGCGGACACAGATACGCAGTATTTT | CASSPTGADTDTQYF
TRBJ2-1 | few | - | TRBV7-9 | TGTGCCAGTCCAGTGGAGGGGCCGAATGAGCAGTTCTTC | CASPVEGPNEQFF
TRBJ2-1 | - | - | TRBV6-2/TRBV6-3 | TGTGCCAGCAGATCCCTTATGCTTGGCTACAATGAGCAGTTCTTC | CASRSLMLGYNEQFF
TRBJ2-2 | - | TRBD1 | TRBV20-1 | TGCAGTGCTCAGGGACAGGCGGTGGGGGAGCTGTTTTTT | CSAQGQAVGELFF
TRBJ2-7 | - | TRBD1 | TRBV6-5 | TGTGCCAGCAAGTTGACAGGGGGCTTATACATAGCCTACGAGCAGTACTTC | CASKLTGGLYIAYEQYF
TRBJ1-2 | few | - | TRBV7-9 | TGTGCCAGCAGCAACTATCAGGGTGGTGGCTACACCTTC | CASSNYQGGGYTF
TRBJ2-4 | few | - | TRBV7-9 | TGTGCCAGCAGCTCGTTGGGGGGTTGGCAGTACTTC | CASSSLGGWQYF
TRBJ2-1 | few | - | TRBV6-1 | TGTGCCAGCAGTGAGTATGAAGGTTCCCACAATGAGCAGTTCTTC | CASSEYEGSHNEQFF
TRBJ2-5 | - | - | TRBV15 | TGTGCCACCAGCGCGCAAGAGACCCAGTACTTC | CATSAQETQYF
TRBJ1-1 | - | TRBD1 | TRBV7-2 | TGTGCCAGCAGCCCAGGACAGGGGGGCATGAACACTGAAGCTTTCTTC | CASSPGQGGMNTEAFF
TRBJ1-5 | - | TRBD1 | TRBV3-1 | TGTGCCAGCAGCCAAGGCCGGGACAGGTGGGATCAGGGCCAGCATTTT | CASSQGRDRWDQGQHF
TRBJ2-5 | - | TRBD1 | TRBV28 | TGTGCCAGCACCGGACAGGGTTCTGGGGAGACCCAGTACTTC | CASTGQGSGETQYF
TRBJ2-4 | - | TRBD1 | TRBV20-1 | TGCAGTGCTAGAGCAGGGGGCTCGAACATTCAGTACTTC | CSARAGGSNIQYF
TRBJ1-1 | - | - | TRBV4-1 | TGCGCCAGCAGCCTTCAGGAAGTGGGGGGACTGAACACTGAAGCTTTCTTT | CASSLQEVGGLNTEAFF
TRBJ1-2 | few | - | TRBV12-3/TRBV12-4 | TGTGCCAGCATGGGATTCGATGGCTACACCTTC | CASMGFDGYTF
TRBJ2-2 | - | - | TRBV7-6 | TGTGCCAGCAGCAGGACAGCCACGAACACCGGGGAGCTGTTTTTT | CASSRTATNTGELFF
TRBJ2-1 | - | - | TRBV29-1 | TGCAGCGGCTCTCTGCAGGTGCTCAATGAGCAGTTCTTC | CSGSLQVLNEQFF
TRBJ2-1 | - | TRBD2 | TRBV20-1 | TGCAGTGCTAGAGGAGGACTAGCGGCCTACAATGAGCAGTTCTTC | CSARGGLAAYNEQFF
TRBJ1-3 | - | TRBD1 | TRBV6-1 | TGTGCCAGCAGACGGGGACAGGGTCGAGGAAACACCATATATTTT | CASRRGQGRGNTIYF
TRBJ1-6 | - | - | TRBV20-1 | TGCAGTGCTAGAGTGTCGGGAGGAGACGGGGATTCACCCCTCCACTTT | CSARVSGGDGDSPLHF
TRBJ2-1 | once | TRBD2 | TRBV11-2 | TGTGCCAGCACCTACTGGGGGGCGGGGGGCCTGGATGAGCAGTTCTTC | CASTYWGAGGLDEQFF
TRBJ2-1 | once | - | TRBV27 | TGTGCCAGCAGGGCTGGGGCAGAGTACAATGAGCAGTTCTTC | CASRAGAEYNEQFF
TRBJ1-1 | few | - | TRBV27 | TGTGCCAGCAGTTTATCCGGGAGCACTGAAGCTTTCTTT | CASSLSGSTEAFF
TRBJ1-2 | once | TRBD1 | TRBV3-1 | TGTGCCAGCAGCCACCCCAGGGGGTTGGGGGCAGTAGATGGCTACACCTTC | CASSHPRGLGAVDGYTF
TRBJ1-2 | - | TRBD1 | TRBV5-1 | TGCGCCAGCAGCTTGGTCCAGGGGGTCGATGGCTACACCTTC | CASSLVQGVDGYTF
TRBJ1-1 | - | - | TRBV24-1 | TGTGCCACCAGGCCGAACCCTCTAATCAGGAACCCGAACACTGAAGCTTTCTTT | CATRPNPLIRNPNTEAFF
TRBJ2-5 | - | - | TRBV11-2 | TGTGCCAGCAGCTTAAACAACAACAATGAGCAGTACTTC | CASSLNNNNEQYF
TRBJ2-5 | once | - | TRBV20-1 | TGCAGTGCGACCCCCGGGACACACCAAGAGACCCAGTACTTC | CSATPGTHQETQYF
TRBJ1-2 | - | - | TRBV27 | TGTGCCAGCAGTTTATCGCCAGGGGCCAACTATGGCTACACCTTC | CASSLSPGANYGYTF
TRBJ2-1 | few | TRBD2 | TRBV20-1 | TGCAGTGGACACGGGGGGAATGAGCAGTTCTTC | CSGHGGNEQFF
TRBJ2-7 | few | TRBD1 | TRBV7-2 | TGTGCCAGCAGCACGAACAGGGGCCGCTACGAGCAGTACTTC | CASSTNRGRYEQYF
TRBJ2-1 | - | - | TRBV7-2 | TGTGCCAGCAGCGAAGAGATTAGCGGAAGCGCAGAGACCCAGTTCTTC | CASSEEISGSAETQFF
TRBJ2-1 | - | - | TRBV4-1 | TGCGCCAGCAGCCAAGCTGACATGGGGTTCACCTACAATGAGCAGTTCTTC | CASSQADMGFTYNEQFF
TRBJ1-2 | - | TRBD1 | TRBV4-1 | TGCGCCAGCAGTTTCCGGGACAGGGACCCTAACTATGGCTACACCTTC | CASSFRDRDPNYGYTF
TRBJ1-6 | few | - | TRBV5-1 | TGCGCCAGCAGCTGGCGGGACGGTGATAATTCACCCCTCCACTTT | CASSWRDGDNSPLHF
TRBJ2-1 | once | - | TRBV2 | TGTGCCAGCAAGGACGACTCTGACAATGAGCAGTTCTTC | CASKDDSDNEQFF
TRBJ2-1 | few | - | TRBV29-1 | TGCAGCGGGGTGAGGAGCTCCTACAATGAGCAGTTCTTC | CSGVRSSYNEQFF
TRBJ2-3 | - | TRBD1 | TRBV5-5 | TGTGCCAGCAGACGACAGGGGGTTGTGACAGATACGCAGTATTTT | CASRRQGVVTDTQYF
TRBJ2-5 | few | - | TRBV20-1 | TGCAGTGCCCCCTTTCTAGCGCTAGAGACCCAGTACTTC | CSAPFLALETQYF
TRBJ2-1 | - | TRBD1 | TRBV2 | TGTGCCAGCAGAGTACAGGGGGCCTACAATGAGCAGTTCTTC | CASRVQGAYNEQFF
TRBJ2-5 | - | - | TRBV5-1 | TGCGCCAGCAGCTTGGAAGGGGGAAATGGAGAGACCCAGTACTTC | CASSLEGGNGETQYF
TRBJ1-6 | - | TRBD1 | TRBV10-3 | TGTGCCATCAGTTGGGGGACAGGCACTAATAATTCACCCCTCCACTTT | CAISWGTGTNNSPLHF
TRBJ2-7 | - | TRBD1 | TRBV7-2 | TGTGCCAGCAGCAAAGGGACCGGGACAGTGTACTACGAGCAGTACTTC | CASSKGTGTVYYEQYF
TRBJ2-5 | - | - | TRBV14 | TGTGCCAGCAGCTCGACCGGAGGGACCCAGTACTTC | CASSSTGGTQYF
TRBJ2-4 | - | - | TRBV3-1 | TGTGCCAGCAGCCAAGAGTGGCCCTCGGGGGAGCAGTACTTC | CASSQEWPSGEQYF